This is a list of T cell receptor beta chains from one sample in a study of shared clonotypes between healthy human individuals. Data came from immunoSEQ multiplex PCR; TCRdb stores just in-frame clones and leaves some out. The sample lists just over 2,000,000 clones, about 95% occurring once. The sample consisted of naive CD4+ T cells sorted from blood. Receptors were obtained from a man in his late teens or twenties in good health. The CDR3 runs from the conserved cysteine through the conserved F or W. The D gene is left open where the match is weak. The size of a clone is reported for some rows only, either as once, few or many, or as a class for expanded clones.

-	-	TRBV7-2	TRBJ2-1	TGTGCCAGCAGCTTAGTGTTAGGACCAAACGGGAATGAGCAGTTCTTC	CASSLVLGPNGNEQFF
-	-	TRBV27	TRBJ2-1	TGTGCCAGCTCGCTTTCGGGACGGGCGTTCTTC	CASSLSGRAFF
once	TRBD1	TRBV28	TRBJ1-2	TGTGCCAGCAGTTCACCCCCGGACAGGGCAGATGGCTACACCTTC	CASSSPPDRADGYTF
-	-	TRBV5-4	TRBJ1-6	TGTGCCAGCAGCTTGGGGGAGGGAAGCAATTCACCCCTCCACTTT	CASSLGEGSNSPLHF
-	TRBD2	TRBV7-2	TRBJ2-2	TGTGCCAGCAGAAGGACTAGCGGAAACACCGGGGAGCTGTTTTTT	CASRRTSGNTGELFF
-	-	TRBV6-4	TRBJ2-3	TGTGCCAGCAGTGATCAATCTGGACCGCCGCAAGGCACAGATACGCAGTATTTT	CASSDQSGPPQGTDTQYF
-	-	TRBV11-2	TRBJ1-2	TGTGCCAGCAGCTTAGATTCTTTGAAGGCTGGGACCTTC	CASSLDSLKAGTF
-	-	TRBV7-2	TRBJ1-6	TGTGCCAGCAGCCCTAATGGACAGTTGACACCCCTCCACTTT	CASSPNGQLTPLHF
-	TRBD1	TRBV9	TRBJ2-5	TGTGCCAGCAGCGTAGAGACAGGGGATTTTGCAGAGACCCAGTACTTC	CASSVETGDFAETQYF
-	-	TRBV6-1	TRBJ1-2	TGTGCCAGCAGTGAAGGGGCATTCCTCGAAGGCTACACCTTC	CASSEGAFLEGYTF
-	-	TRBV12-5	TRBJ1-1	TGTGCTAGTGGTTTGAGCCGGGGGGTTCTAGGCACTGAAGCTTTCTTT	CASGLSRGVLGTEAFF
-	-	TRBV11-2	TRBJ1-2	TGTGCCAGCAGCTTAAGACAGAACTATGGCTACACCTTC	CASSLRQNYGYTF
-	-	TRBV5-1	TRBJ2-5	TGCGCCAGTAATCCCCAAGGGGGGAGGCAAGAGACCCAGTACTTC	CASNPQGGRQETQYF
-	TRBD1	TRBV28	TRBJ2-1	TGTGCCAGCTCCGGGACAGGAACCTACAATGAGCAGTTCTTC	CASSGTGTYNEQFF
-	TRBD1	TRBV5-1	TRBJ1-4	TGCGCCAGCAGAGACACAGGGGGCAACGAAAAACTGTTTTTT	CASRDTGGNEKLFF
-	TRBD1	TRBV5-6	TRBJ2-7	TGTGCCAGCAGCGGAGCTACCGGGACAGGTTCCTACGAGCAGTACTTC	CASSGATGTGSYEQYF
-	-	TRBV2	TRBJ1-6	TGTGCCAGCAGTTATGACCCGGATGATTCCTATAATTCACCCCTCCACTTT	CASSYDPDDSYNSPLHF
-	TRBD2	TRBV7-2	TRBJ2-3	TGTGCCAGCAGCTTCGGTCGGGGGGGGACCACAGATACGCAGTATTTT	CASSFGRGGTTDTQYF
-	-	TRBV28	TRBJ2-3	TGTGCCAGCACTAGAAGCACAGATACGCAGTATTTT	CASTRSTDTQYF
-	-	TRBV11-2	TRBJ1-4	TGTGCCAGCAGCTTATTATTGGGGTTTGGCCGGGATGAAAAACTGTTTTTT	CASSLLLGFGRDEKLFF
few	-	TRBV7-9	TRBJ2-7	TGTGCCAGCAGCTTAGGGCCCCTTAGCTACGAGCAGTACTTC	CASSLGPLSYEQYF
-	TRBD1	TRBV5-4	TRBJ2-5	TGTGCCAGCAGCATTGACAGGGGGCACGGGGAGACCCAGTACTTC	CASSIDRGHGETQYF
-	-	TRBV14	TRBJ2-7	TGTGCCAGCAGCCGAGGGGCAGGCCCGTCCTACGAGCAGTACTTC	CASSRGAGPSYEQYF
-	-	TRBV6-5	TRBJ1-6	TGTGCCAGCAGTTACAGGGATAATTCACCCCTCCACTTT	CASSYRDNSPLHF
-	TRBD1	TRBV7-2	TRBJ2-7	TGTGCCAGCAGCAGTACTGGGACAGGGGCTAGCCGCTCCTACGAGCAGTACTTC	CASSSTGTGASRSYEQYF
-	TRBD2	TRBV9	TRBJ2-2	TGTGCCAGCAGCGGATTAGGACTAGCGGGGGGCCCCCCCGGGGAGCTGTTTTTT	CASSGLGLAGGPPGELFF
-	-	TRBV29-1	TRBJ1-2	TGCAGCGTTGTCGGCCAAATCGATGGCTACACCTTC	CSVVGQIDGYTF
-	-	TRBV5-1	TRBJ1-1	TGCGCCAGCAGCTTGGCGGGGGCGAGGACTGAAGCTTTCTTT	CASSLAGARTEAFF
-	-	TRBV6-1	TRBJ1-1	TGTGCCAGCATCAGGGGAAACACTGAAGCTTTCTTT	CASIRGNTEAFF
-	-	TRBV27	TRBJ2-7	TGTGCCAGCAGTTCAGACAGAGGTGAGCAGTACTTC	CASSSDRGEQYF
-	-	TRBV6-5	TRBJ1-4	TGTGCCAGCAGTTACCGTTCACCCCAGGGAGGACTGTTTTTT	CASSYRSPQGGLFF
-	TRBD1	TRBV18	TRBJ2-2	TGTGCCAGTGTCGACAGGGGTGTCACCGGGGAGCTGTTTTTT	CASVDRGVTGELFF
-	TRBD1	TRBV5-1	TRBJ1-1	TGCGCCAGCAGGTCACAGGGGGTCGGGAACACTGAAGCTTTCTTT	CASRSQGVGNTEAFF
-	-	TRBV6-1	TRBJ1-2	TGTGCCAGCAGTGAAGTGAACAGGGTGGGTGGCTACACCTTC	CASSEVNRVGGYTF
-	TRBD2	TRBV6-6	TRBJ2-5	TGTGCCAGCAGCGGGGGAGGGCGAGAGACCCAGTACTTC	CASSGGGRETQYF
-	TRBD2	TRBV19	TRBJ2-1	TGTGCCAGTGAACGGACTAGCGGGTACAATGAGCAGTTCTTC	CASERTSGYNEQFF
-	-	TRBV18	TRBJ1-3	TGTGCCAGCTCAGAAACAGGGAACCCGGGAAACACCATATATTTT	CASSETGNPGNTIYF
once	-	TRBV6-5	TRBJ1-1	TGTGCCAGCAGTCCACGGACGGGAAACACTGAAGCTTTCTTT	CASSPRTGNTEAFF
once	-	TRBV6-1	TRBJ1-5	TGTGCCAGCAGTGATCCGGGACGAATCAATCAGCCCCAGCATTTT	CASSDPGRINQPQHF
once	TRBD1	TRBV5-4	TRBJ1-1	TGTGCCAGCAGCTCGGATGGGGACAGAATCTTCTTT	CASSSDGDRIFF
-	-	TRBV6-7	TRBJ2-5	TGTGCCAGCAGACCGCAGGGTGAGGAGACCCAGTACTTC	CASRPQGEETQYF
-	-	TRBV5-1	TRBJ2-2	TGCGCCAGCAGCTTGAGGGACGGGTCTACCGGGGAGCTGTTTTTT	CASSLRDGSTGELFF
-	TRBD1	TRBV5-1	TRBJ1-4	TGCGCCAGCAGCTTGGATGGGACAGGGGTGGAAAAACTGTTTTTT	CASSLDGTGVEKLFF
-	-	TRBV6-5	TRBJ2-2	TGTGCCACCTCCAGAGGCGGGAAGTACCCCGGGGAGCTGTTTTTT	CATSRGGKYPGELFF
-	-	TRBV7-9	TRBJ2-1	TGTGCCAGCTTGACGGGGGGCGGTGAGCAGTTCTTC	CASLTGGGEQFF